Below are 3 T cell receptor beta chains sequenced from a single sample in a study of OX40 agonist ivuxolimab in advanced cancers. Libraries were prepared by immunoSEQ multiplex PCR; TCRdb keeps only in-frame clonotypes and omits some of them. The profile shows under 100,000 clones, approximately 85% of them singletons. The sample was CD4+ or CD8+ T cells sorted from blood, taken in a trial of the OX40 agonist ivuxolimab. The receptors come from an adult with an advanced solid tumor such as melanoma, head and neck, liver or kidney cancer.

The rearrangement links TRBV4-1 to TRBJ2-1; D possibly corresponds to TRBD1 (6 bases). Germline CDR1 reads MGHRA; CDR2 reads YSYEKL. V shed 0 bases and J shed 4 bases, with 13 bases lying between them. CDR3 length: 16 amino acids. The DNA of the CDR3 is TGCGCCAGCAGCCAAGACCCCAGGGGCGCGTACAATGAGCAGTTCTTC. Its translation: CASSQDPRGAYNEQFF.

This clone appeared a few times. The chain's CDR3 is CASSARGAGGTYNEQFF. In nucleotides, the CDR3 is TGTGCCAGCAGTGCCCGGGGAGCGGGAGGGACCTACAATGAGCAGTTCTTC. This rearrangement joins TRBV6-1 to TRBJ2-1, with TRBD2 matching over 10 bases. CDR1 and CDR2 (germline): MNHNS, SASEGT. The CDR3 consists of 17 residues. With 4 bases clipped from V and 2 bases from J, the junction kept 8 bases outside the gene matches.

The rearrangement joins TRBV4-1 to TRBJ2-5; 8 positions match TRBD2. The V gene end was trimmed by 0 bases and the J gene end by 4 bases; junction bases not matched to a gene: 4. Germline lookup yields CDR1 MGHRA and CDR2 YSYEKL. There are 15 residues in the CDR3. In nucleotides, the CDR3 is TGCGCCAGCAGCCAAGATGGGCTAGCGGGAGAGACCCAGTACTTC. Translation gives CASSQDGLAGETQYF.